Listed below are T cell receptor beta chains from one sample, sequenced in a study of T cell responses to AZD1222 COVID-19 vaccine. Using immunoSEQ multiplex PCR, the repertoire was profiled, and TCRdb retains in-frame clones only, with some absent. The data hold 55,000 to 75,000 clones, with about 85% observed a single time. The sample was peripheral blood, taken on day 0 of AZD1222 vaccination. The receptors were sampled from an adult in good health. Both conserved end residues are part of each CDR3. A D gene is named only where the DNA matches it firmly. Some rows mark clone size as missing; the rest say once, few, many or name a class of expanded clone.

v_call	d_call	clone_size	j_call	cdr3_nt	cdr3_aa
TRBV19	NA	NA	TRBJ1-5	TGTGCCAGTGGTCGGCAGTCGTATCAGCCCCAGCATTTT	CASGRQSYQPQHF
TRBV18	NA	NA	TRBJ1-2	TGTGCCAGCTCCACGTCCGGGGTTTTGTATGGCTACACCTTC	CASSTSGVLYGYTF
TRBV2	NA	few	TRBJ1-1	TGTGCCAGCAGCCCTAACACTGAAGCTTTCTTT	CASSPNTEAFF
TRBV6-5	NA	NA	TRBJ2-3	TGTGCCAGCAGTTACCGATCGGCTATCACAGATACGCAGTATTTT	CASSYRSAITDTQYF
TRBV11-3	NA	NA	TRBJ2-7	TGTGCCAGCAGCTTAGATCTTCAGGTACGGCCGGGCGAGCAGTACTTC	CASSLDLQVRPGEQYF
TRBV2	NA	NA	TRBJ1-2	TGTGCTATTGCGGGGGACACCTCGGGAGGCTACACCTTC	CAIAGDTSGGYTF
TRBV5-1	NA	NA	TRBJ2-1	TGCGCCAGCAGCTCCACAGGGAATATTAATGAGCAGTTCTTC	CASSSTGNINEQFF
TRBV6-2/TRBV6-3	TRBD1	NA	TRBJ1-5	TGTGCCAGCAGTTGGACAACAGGGGAGGGCAGGAGCAATCAGCCCCAGCATTTT	CASSWTTGEGRSNQPQHF
TRBV12-3/TRBV12-4	NA	NA	TRBJ1-2	TGTGCCAGCAGTTTTGGGACTAACTATGGCTACACCTTC	CASSFGTNYGYTF
TRBV4-1	NA	NA	TRBJ2-7	TGCGCCAGCAGCCACACAGGGACTTACGAGCAGTACTTC	CASSHTGTYEQYF
TRBV3-1/TRBV3-2	NA	NA	TRBJ1-6	TGTGCCAGCAGCCAGGTTCAGGGGAATTCACCCCTCCACTTT	CASSQVQGNSPLHF
TRBV28	NA	NA	TRBJ2-4	TGTGCCAGCAGTTTGAAACAGGGCCGTGACATTCAGTACTTC	CASSLKQGRDIQYF
TRBV5-1	NA	NA	TRBJ2-1	TGCGCCAGCAGCTTGGTTGGAGATGTGAATGAGCAGTTCTTC	CASSLVGDVNEQFF
TRBV9	NA	NA	TRBJ2-2	TGTGCCAGCAGCGTAGGCGGCGGGATAAACACCGGGGAGCTGTTTTTT	CASSVGGGINTGELFF
TRBV6-5	NA	NA	TRBJ1-1	TGTGCCAGCAGGAAGACGGACCTGAACACTGAAGCTTTCTTT	CASRKTDLNTEAFF
TRBV6-6	NA	NA	TRBJ1-1	TGTGCCATCTTTGACTGGACTGAAGCTTTCTTT	CAIFDWTEAFF
TRBV18	TRBD2	NA	TRBJ2-3	TGTGCCAGCTCACCGAGCCTAGCGGGGTCCACAGATACGCAGTATTTT	CASSPSLAGSTDTQYF
TRBV11-2	NA	NA	TRBJ2-3	TGTGCCAGCAGCTTAGCTGGCGGGAGCACAGATACGCAGTATTTT	CASSLAGGSTDTQYF
TRBV6-6	NA	NA	TRBJ1-4	TGTGCCAGCAGTTACGTCTGGGAGGGTAATGAAAAACTGTTTTTT	CASSYVWEGNEKLFF
TRBV4-1	NA	NA	TRBJ1-6	TGCGCCAGCAGCCAAGATGATTTCCGGGATTCACCCCTCCACTTT	CASSQDDFRDSPLHF
TRBV5-6	NA	NA	TRBJ1-2	TGTGCCAGCAGCTTGGGGGCCGGGAGAGGGGTCTATGGCTACACCTTC	CASSLGAGRGVYGYTF
TRBV12-5	NA	few	TRBJ2-5	TGTGCTAGTCGGCAGTACCAAGAGACCCAGTACTTC	CASRQYQETQYF
TRBV5-4	NA	NA	TRBJ1-1	TGTGCCAGCAGCCTACCCGGGAGGGTCACTGAAGCTTTCTTT	CASSLPGRVTEAFF
TRBV7-9	TRBD1	NA	TRBJ1-2	TGTGCCAGCAGCCGAGAGGACAGGGGAGATGGCTACACCTTC	CASSREDRGDGYTF
TRBV24-1	TRBD2	NA	TRBJ2-1	TGTGCCACCAGTGAAGGGACTAGCGGAATCTCCTACAATGAGCAGTTCTTC	CATSEGTSGISYNEQFF
TRBV11-2	TRBD2	NA	TRBJ2-1	TGTGCCAGCAGCCCCATCCGAGCGGGGGCCCCCTACAATGAGCAGTTCTTC	CASSPIRAGAPYNEQFF
TRBV9	NA	NA	TRBJ1-3	TGTGCCAGCAGCGCCCTCGGGGGAAACACCATATATTTT	CASSALGGNTIYF
TRBV11-2	NA	NA	TRBJ2-5	TGTGCCAGCAGCTTAGAAGTAACAGCCTGGGGGGAGACCCAGTACTTC	CASSLEVTAWGETQYF
TRBV6-5	NA	few	TRBJ1-2	TGTGCCAGCAGGACTGACCGACAGTATTGGGATGGCTACACCTTC	CASRTDRQYWDGYTF
TRBV28	NA	NA	TRBJ1-4	TGTGCCAGCAGTTCCCCGACAACTAATGAAAAACTGTTTTTT	CASSSPTTNEKLFF
TRBV6-7	NA	NA	TRBJ1-6	TGTGCCAGCACCCTGGAAGCAACCCTCCACTTT	CASTLEATLHF